The present T cell receptor (beta chain) was sequenced within a study of Graves' ophthalmopathy and Graves' hyperthyroidism. Germline CDR1 reads SGHVS; CDR2 reads FNYEAQ. V shed 6 bases, J shed 11 bases, and the junction held 8 bases outside the gene matches. The CDR3 consists of 12 residues. Scientists amplified the TCR beta CDR3 regions from RNA transcripts. The library came from an HTBI-primed first-round RT-PCR and a second-round multiplex PCR. TCRdb reanalysed the multiplex PCR reads using MiXCR and keeps one entry per CDR3 protein. The table lists 900,000 to 1,200,000 distinct CDR3 sequences, about 38% of them singletons. Clinicians made diagnoses from clinical symptoms, serum thyroxine, TRAb, thyroid ultrasound and orbital computed tomography.

V is TRBV7-6 and J is TRBJ2-5; 8 positions match TRBD1. Source material: peripheral blood or thyroid tissue (not recorded which). The clonotype originates from an adult man with Graves' hyperthyroidism. The CDR3 nucleotides are TGTGCCAGCAGTTCGAGGACAGGGATTCAGTACTTC. Protein product: CASSSRTGIQYF.